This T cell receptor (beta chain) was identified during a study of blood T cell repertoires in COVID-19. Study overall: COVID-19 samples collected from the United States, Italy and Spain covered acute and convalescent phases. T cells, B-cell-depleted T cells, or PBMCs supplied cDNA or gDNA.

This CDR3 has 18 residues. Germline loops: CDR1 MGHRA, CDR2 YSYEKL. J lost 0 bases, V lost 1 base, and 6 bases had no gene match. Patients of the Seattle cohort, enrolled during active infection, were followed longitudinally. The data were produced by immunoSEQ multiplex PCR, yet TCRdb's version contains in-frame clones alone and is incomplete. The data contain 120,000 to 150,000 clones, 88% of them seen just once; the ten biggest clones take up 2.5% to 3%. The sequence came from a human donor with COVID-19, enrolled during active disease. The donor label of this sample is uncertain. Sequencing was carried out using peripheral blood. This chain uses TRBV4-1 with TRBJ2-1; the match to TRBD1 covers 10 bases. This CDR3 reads CASSQGPRTGGSYNEQFF. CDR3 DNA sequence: TGCGCCAGCAGCCAAGGCCCAAGGACAGGGGGCTCCTACAATGAGCAGTTCTTC.